Reported below is one T cell receptor beta chain. This sample is drawn from a study of blood T cell repertoires in COVID-19. About the study: Acute and convalescent COVID-19 specimens originated in the United States, Italy and Spain. PBMCs, B-cell-depleted T cells, or T cells were the source of the cDNA or gDNA that made up the material.

Original data processing: Amplification with reference gene primers provided the estimates of nucleated cell counts. Repertoires were generated with immunoSEQ multiplex PCR, while TCRdb's copy carries only in-frame clones and drops some. V and J calls and clone size are those listed in that table; D and trimming were worked out from the DNA. The table records some 130,000 clones, roughly 87% of them present only once. The CDR3 has 15 residues. Looked up from germline, CDR1 is LNHNV and CDR2 is YYDKDF (reference sequence). Deletions cut 0 bases from V and 1 base from J, with 9 bases between. The TCR was taken from a man older than 75 with acute or convalescent COVID-19. The chain links TRBV15 to TRBJ1-2; D is ambiguous. Sequencing was performed on peripheral blood. CDR3: CATSRDRNSNYGYTF. DNA of the CDR3: TGTGCCACCAGCAGAGATCGAAACAGTAACTATGGCTACACCTTC.